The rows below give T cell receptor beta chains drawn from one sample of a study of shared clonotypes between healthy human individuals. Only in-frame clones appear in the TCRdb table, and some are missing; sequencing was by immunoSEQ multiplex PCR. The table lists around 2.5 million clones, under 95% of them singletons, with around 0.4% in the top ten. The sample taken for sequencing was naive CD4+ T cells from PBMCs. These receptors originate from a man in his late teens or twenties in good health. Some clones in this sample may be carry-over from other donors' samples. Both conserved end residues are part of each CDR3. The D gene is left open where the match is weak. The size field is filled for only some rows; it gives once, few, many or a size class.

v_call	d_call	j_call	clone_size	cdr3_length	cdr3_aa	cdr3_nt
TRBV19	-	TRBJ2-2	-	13	CASSIRHTGELFF	TGTGCCAGTAGTATTCGCCACACCGGGGAGCTGTTTTTT
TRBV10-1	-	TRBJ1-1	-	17	CASSERLEHGMPTEAFF	TGCGCCAGCAGTGAGAGGTTAGAACACGGAATGCCCACTGAAGCTTTCTTT
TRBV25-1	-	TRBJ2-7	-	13	CASSDPYSWEQYF	TGTGCCAGCAGTGATCCGTACAGTTGGGAGCAGTACTTC
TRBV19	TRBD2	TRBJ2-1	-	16	CASRLGLAGTYNEQFF	TGTGCCAGTAGACTGGGACTAGCGGGAACCTACAATGAGCAGTTCTTC
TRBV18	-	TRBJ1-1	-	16	CASSPQSGRVNTEAFF	TGTGCCAGCTCACCACAGTCTGGACGGGTGAACACTGAAGCTTTCTTT
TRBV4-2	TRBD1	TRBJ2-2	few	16	CASSRGQGDNTGELFF	TGTGCCAGCAGCAGGGGACAGGGGGACAACACCGGGGAGCTGTTTTTT
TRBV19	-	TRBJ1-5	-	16	CASSSPGVQGDQPQHF	TGTGCCAGTAGTTCCCCCGGGGTACAGGGCGATCAGCCCCAGCATTTT
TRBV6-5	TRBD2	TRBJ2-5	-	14	CASSWTSGQETQYF	TGTGCCAGCAGCTGGACTAGCGGCCAAGAGACCCAGTACTTC
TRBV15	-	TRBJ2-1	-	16	CATSRDLSRRYNEQFF	TGTGCCACCAGCAGAGATCTCTCGAGGAGATACAATGAGCAGTTCTTC
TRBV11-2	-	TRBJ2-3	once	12	CASSFDTDTQYF	TGTGCCAGCAGCTTTGACACAGATACGCAGTATTTT
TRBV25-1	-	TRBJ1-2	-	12	CASRQDGLGYTF	TGTGCCAGCAGGCAAGACGGTTTGGGCTACACCTTC
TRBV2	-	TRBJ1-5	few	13	CASADQSNQPQHF	TGTGCCAGCGCAGATCAGAGCAATCAGCCCCAGCATTTT
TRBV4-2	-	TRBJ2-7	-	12	CASSQDRTGLYF	TGTGCCAGCAGCCAAGATAGGACCGGGCTGTACTTC
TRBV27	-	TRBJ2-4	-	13	CASKVLAKNIQYF	TGTGCCAGCAAGGTACTAGCCAAAAACATTCAGTACTTC
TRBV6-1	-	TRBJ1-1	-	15	CASSDWGAINTEAFF	TGTGCCAGCAGTGACTGGGGGGCCATTAACACTGAAGCTTTCTTT
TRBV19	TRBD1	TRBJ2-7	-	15	CASSSGSTGYGEQYF	TGTGCCAGTAGCTCAGGATCGACAGGGTACGGCGAGCAGTACTTC
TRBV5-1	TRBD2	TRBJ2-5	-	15	CASRGSGTLQETQYF	TGCGCCAGCAGGGGTAGCGGGACCCTCCAAGAGACCCAGTACTTC
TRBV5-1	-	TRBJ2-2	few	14	CASSLDSNTGELFF	TGCGCCAGCAGCTTGGATTCGAACACCGGGGAGCTGTTTTTT
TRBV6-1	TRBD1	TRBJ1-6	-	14	CASSDTGANSPLHF	TGTGCCAGCAGTGACACAGGGGCTAATTCACCCCTCCACTTT
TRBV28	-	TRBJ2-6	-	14	CASSLESGANVLTF	TGTGCCAGCAGTTTAGAATCAGGGGCCAACGTCCTGACTTTC
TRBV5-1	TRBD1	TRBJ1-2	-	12	CASSSDRDGYTF	TGCGCCAGCAGCTCCGACAGGGACGGCTACACCTTC
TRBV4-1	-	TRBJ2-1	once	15	CASSQAGKAYNEQFF	TGCGCCAGCAGCCAAGCGGGAAAAGCCTACAATGAGCAGTTCTTC
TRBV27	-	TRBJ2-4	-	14	CASSAQFPGGIQYF	TGTGCCAGCAGTGCGCAATTTCCGGGCGGCATTCAGTACTTC
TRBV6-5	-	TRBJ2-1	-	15	CASIGRGSSYNEQFF	TGTGCCAGCATTGGACGGGGTAGCTCCTACAATGAGCAGTTCTTC
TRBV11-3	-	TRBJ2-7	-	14	CASSLEQGSYEQYF	TGTGCCAGCAGCTTAGAACAAGGCTCCTACGAGCAGTACTTC
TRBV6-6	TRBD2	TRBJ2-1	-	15	CASTARTSGSNEQFF	TGTGCCAGCACCGCCCGGACTAGCGGGAGCAATGAGCAGTTCTTC
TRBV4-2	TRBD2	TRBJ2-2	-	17	CASSPRSGRPNTGELFF	TGTGCCAGCAGCCCGAGATCCGGGAGGCCGAACACCGGGGAGCTGTTTTTT
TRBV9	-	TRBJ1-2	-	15	CASSDPPRGELGYTF	TGTGCCAGCAGCGACCCCCCTAGGGGGGAGCTTGGCTACACCTTC
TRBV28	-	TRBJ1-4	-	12	CASSWENEKLFF	TGTGCCAGCAGTTGGGAAAATGAAAAACTGTTTTTT